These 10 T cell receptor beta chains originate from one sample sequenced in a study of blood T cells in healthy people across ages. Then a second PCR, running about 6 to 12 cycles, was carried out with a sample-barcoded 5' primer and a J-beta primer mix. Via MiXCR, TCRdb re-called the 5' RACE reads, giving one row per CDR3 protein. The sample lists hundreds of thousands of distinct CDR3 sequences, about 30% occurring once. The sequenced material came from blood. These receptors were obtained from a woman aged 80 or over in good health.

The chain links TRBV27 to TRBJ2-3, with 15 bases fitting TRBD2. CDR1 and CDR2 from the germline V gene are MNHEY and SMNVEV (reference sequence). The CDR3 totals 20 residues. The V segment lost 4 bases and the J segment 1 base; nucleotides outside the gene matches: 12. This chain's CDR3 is CASSSFRPGLAGGRTDTQYF. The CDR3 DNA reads TGTGCCAGCAGTTCGTTTCGACCGGGACTAGCGGGGGGCCGCACAGATACGCAGTATTTT.

CDR3 bases: TGTGCCAGCAGCCAATTTATAGTCAGAGCCACTGAAGCTTTCTTT. Translated, it gives CASSQFIVRATEAFF. V gene TRBV4-2 combines with J gene TRBJ1-1, with D hard to call. V dropped 2 bases and J dropped 4 bases, with 14 bases sitting between them. This CDR3 comprises 15 residues. Germline CDR1 LGHNA, CDR2 YNFKEQ.

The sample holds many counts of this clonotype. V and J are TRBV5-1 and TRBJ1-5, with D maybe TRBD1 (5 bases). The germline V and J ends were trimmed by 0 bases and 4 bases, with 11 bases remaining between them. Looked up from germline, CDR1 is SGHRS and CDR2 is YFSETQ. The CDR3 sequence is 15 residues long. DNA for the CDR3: TGCGCCAGCAGCTTGGCTGGGGGTTGGAATCAGCCCCAGCATTTT. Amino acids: CASSLAGGWNQPQHF.

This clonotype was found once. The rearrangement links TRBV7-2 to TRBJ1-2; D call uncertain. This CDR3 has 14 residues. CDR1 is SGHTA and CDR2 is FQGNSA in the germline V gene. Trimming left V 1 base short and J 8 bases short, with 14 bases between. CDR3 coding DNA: TGTGCCAGCAGCTTAGGTTCAGGAACGGGAGGCTACACCTTC. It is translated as CASSLGSGTGGYTF.

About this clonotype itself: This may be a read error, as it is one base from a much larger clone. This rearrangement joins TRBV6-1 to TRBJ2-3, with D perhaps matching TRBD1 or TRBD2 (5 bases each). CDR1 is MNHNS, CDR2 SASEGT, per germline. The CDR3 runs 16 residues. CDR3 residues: CASNELSGRKTDTQYF. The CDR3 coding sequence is TGTGCCAGCAATGAACTATCAGGGAGAAAGACAGATACGCAGTATTTT.

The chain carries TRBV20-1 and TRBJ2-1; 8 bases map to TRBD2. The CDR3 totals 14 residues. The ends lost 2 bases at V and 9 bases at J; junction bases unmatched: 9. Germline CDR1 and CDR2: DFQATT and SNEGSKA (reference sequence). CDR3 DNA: TGCAGTGCTAGAAGTCCCGGGACTAGGAGTGAGCAGTTCTTC. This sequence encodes CSARSPGTRSEQFF.

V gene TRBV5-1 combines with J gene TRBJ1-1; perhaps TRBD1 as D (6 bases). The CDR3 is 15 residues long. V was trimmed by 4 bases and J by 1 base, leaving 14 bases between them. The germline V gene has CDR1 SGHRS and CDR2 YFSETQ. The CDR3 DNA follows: TGCGCCAGCAGCGTAACGACAGGCAGGAACACTGAAGCTTTCTTT. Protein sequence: CASSVTTGRNTEAFF.

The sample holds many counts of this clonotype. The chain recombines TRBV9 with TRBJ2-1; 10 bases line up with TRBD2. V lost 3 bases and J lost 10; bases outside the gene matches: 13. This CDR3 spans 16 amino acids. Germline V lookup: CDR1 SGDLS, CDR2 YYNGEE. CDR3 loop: CASSGGVLAGAEEQFF. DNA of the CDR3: TGTGCCAGCAGCGGCGGGGTCCTAGCGGGGGCAGAAGAGCAGTTCTTC.

The CDR3 loop reads CSAPQPGVRAEAFF. CDR3 in DNA: TGCAGTGCTCCCCAACCGGGGGTTAGGGCTGAAGCTTTCTTT. The chain uses TRBV20-1 and TRBJ1-1; a possible D gene is TRBD1 (5 bases). The CDR3 has 14 residues. Germline CDR1 reads DFQATT; CDR2 reads SNEGSKA (reference sequence). V was trimmed by 5 bases and J by 6 bases, leaving 19 bases between them.

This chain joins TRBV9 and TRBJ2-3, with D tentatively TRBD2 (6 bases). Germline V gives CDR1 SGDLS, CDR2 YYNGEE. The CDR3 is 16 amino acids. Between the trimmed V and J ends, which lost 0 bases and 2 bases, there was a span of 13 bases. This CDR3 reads CASSVGIAAITDTQYF. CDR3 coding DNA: TGTGCCAGCAGCGTAGGGATAGCGGCGATCACAGATACGCAGTATTTT.